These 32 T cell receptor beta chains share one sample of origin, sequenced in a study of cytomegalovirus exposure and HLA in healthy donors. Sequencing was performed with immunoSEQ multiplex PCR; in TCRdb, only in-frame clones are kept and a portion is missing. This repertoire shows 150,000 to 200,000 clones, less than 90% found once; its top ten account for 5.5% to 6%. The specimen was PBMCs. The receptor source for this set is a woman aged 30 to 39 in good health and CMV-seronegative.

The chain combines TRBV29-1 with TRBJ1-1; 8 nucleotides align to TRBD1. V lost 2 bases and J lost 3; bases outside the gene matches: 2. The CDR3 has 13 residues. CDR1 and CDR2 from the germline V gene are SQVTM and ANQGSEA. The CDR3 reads CSVEPGQDTEAFF. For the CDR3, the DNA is TGCAGCGTTGAACCGGGACAGGACACTGAAGCTTTCTTT.

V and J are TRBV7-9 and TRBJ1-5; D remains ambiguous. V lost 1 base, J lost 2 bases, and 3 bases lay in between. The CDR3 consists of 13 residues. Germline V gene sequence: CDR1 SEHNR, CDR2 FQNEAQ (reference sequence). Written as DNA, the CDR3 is TGTGCCAGCAGCTTAGATGGCAATCAGCCCCAGCATTTT. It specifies CASSLDGNQPQHF. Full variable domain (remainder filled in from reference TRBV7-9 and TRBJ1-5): DTGVSQNPRHKITKRGQNVTFRCDPISEHNRLYWYRQTLGQGPEFLTYFQNEAQLEKSRLLSDRFSAERPKGSFSTLEIQRTEQGDSAMYLCASSLDGNQPQHFGDGTRLSIL.

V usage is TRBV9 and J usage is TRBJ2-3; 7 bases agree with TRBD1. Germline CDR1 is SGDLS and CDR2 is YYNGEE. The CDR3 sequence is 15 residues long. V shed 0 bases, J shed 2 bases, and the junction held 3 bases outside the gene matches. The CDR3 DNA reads TGTGCCAGCAGCGTAGAAGACAGGGACACAGATACGCAGTATTTT. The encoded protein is CASSVEDRDTDTQYF.

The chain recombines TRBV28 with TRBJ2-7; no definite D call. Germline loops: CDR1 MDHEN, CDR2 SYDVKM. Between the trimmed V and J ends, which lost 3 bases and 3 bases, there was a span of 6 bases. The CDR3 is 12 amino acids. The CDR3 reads CASSFVIYEQYF. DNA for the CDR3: TGTGCCAGCAGTTTCGTGATCTACGAGCAGTACTTC.

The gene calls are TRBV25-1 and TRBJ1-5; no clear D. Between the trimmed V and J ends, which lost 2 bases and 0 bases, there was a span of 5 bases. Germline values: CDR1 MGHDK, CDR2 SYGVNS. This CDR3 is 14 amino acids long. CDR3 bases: TGTGCCAGCAGTGAAGGGTATAGCAATCAGCCCCAGCATTTT. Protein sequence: CASSEGYSNQPQHF. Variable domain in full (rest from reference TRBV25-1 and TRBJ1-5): EADIYQTPRYLVIGTGKKITLECSQTMGHDKMYWYQQDPGMELHLIHYSYGVNSTEKGDLSSESTVSRIRTEHFPLTLESARPSHTSQYLCASSEGYSNQPQHFGDGTRLSIL.

CDR3 in DNA: TGTGCCAGCAGTGAATTGGCCGGAGCGAACACCGGGGAGCTGTTTTTT. It translates to CASSELAGANTGELFF. This chain uses TRBV6-1 with TRBJ2-2; no firm D call. This CDR3 comprises 16 residues. Trimming left V 2 bases short and J 0 bases short, with 10 bases between. CDR1 is MNHNS and CDR2 is SASEGT in the germline V gene.

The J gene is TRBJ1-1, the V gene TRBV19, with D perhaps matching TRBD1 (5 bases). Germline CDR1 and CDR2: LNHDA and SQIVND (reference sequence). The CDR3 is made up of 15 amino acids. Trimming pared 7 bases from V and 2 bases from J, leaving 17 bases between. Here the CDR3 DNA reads TGTGCCAGTACCCTTCGCGGGGGGTTAAACACTGAAGCTTTCTTT. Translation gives CASTLRGGLNTEAFF.

CDR3 bases: TGTGCCAGCTCACCACCGGGTATCCCCGGACGTAGCAATCAGCCCCAGCATTTT. Translation gives CASSPPGIPGRSNQPQHF. The chain links TRBV18 to TRBJ1-5; no reliable D call. The CDR3 runs to 18 residues. The V and J ends lost 0 bases and 0 bases respectively, with 15 bases between them. Germline V CDR1 and CDR2: KGHSH, LQKENI.

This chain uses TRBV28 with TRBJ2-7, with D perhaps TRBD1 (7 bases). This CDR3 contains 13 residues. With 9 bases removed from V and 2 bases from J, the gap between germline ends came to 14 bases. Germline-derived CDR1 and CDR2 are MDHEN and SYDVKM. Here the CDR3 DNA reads TGTGCCAGTAGTGCAGGGGGGACCTACGAGCAGTACTTC. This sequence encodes CASSAGGTYEQYF.

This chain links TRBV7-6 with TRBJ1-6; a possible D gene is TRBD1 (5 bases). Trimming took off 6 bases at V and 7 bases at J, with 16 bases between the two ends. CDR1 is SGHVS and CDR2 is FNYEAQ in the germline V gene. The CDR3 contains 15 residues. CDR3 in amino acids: CASSDSQGLNSPLHF. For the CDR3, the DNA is TGTGCCAGCAGTGACAGTCAAGGTTTAAATTCACCCCTCCACTTT.

The CDR3 sequence: CASSQHLRGNEQYF. The DNA of the CDR3 is TGTGCCAGCAGCCAACATTTGAGGGGAAACGAGCAGTACTTC. The V gene is TRBV14, the J gene TRBJ2-7; possibly TRBD1 or TRBD2 for D (5 bases each). CDR3 size: 14 residues. Germline CDR1 SGHDN, CDR2 FVKESK. Trimming pared 2 bases from V and 5 bases from J, leaving 13 bases between.

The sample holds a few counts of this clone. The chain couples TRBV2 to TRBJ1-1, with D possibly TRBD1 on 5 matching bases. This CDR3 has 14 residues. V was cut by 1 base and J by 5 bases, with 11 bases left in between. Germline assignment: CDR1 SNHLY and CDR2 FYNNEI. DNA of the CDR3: TGTGCCAGCAGTGAAGGCCAGGGAAGGACTGAAGCTTTCTTT. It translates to CASSEGQGRTEAFF.

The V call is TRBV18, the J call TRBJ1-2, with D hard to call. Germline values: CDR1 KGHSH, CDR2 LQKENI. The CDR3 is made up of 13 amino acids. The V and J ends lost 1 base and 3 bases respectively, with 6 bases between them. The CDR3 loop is CASSPQGYYGYTF. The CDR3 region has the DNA TGTGCCAGCTCACCACAGGGATACTATGGCTACACCTTC.

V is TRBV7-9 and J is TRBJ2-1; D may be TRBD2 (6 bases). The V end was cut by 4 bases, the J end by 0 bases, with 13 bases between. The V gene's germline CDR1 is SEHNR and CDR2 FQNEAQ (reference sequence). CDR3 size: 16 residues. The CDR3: CASSSPGGSSYNEQFF. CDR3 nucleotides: TGTGCCAGCAGCTCCCCCGGGGGAAGCTCCTACAATGAGCAGTTCTTC.

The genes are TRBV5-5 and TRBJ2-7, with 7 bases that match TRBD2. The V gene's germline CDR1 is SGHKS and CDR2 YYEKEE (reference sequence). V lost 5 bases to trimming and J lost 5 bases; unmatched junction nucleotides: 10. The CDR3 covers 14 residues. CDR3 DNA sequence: TGTGCCAGCAGTTCTGCGGGACTAACCAACGAGCAGTACTTC. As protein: CASSSAGLTNEQYF.

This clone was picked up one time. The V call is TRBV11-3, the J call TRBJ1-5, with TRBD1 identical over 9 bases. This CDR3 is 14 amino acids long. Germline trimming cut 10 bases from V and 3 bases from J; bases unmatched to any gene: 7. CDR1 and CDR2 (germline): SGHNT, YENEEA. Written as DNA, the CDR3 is TGTGCCATGCAGGGACAGGGCTACAATCAGCCCCAGCATTTT. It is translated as CAMQGQGYNQPQHF.

The CDR3 loop is CASSSGGSQTEQYF. The DNA for the CDR3 is TGTGCCAGCTCTTCCGGGGGCAGCCAGACCGAGCAGTACTTC. The chain recombines TRBV18 with TRBJ2-7; D is perhaps TRBD1 or TRBD2 (6 bases each). Trimming cost V 6 bases and J 6 bases, with 18 bases left between them. The CDR3 is 14 residues long. CDR1 KGHSH and CDR2 LQKENI come from the germline V gene.

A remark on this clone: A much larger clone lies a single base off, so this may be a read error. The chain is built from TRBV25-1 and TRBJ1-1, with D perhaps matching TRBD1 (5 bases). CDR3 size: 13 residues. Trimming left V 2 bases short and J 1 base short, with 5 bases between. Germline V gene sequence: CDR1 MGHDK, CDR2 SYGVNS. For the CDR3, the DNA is TGTGCCAGCAGTGAAGGGGGGAACACTGAAGCTTTCTTT. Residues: CASSEGGNTEAFF.

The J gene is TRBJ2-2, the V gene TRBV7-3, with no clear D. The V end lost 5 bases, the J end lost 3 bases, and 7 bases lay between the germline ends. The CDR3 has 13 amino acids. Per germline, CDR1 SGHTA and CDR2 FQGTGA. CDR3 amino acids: CASSRVDTGELFF. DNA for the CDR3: TGTGCCAGCAGCAGGGTGGACACCGGGGAGCTGTTTTTT. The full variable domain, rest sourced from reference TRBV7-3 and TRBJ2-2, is GAGVSQTPSNKVTEKGKYVELRCDPISGHTALYWYRQSLGQGPEFLIYFQGTGAADDSGLPNDRFFAVRPEGSVSTLKIQRTERGDSAVYLCASSRVDTGELFFGEGSRLTVL.

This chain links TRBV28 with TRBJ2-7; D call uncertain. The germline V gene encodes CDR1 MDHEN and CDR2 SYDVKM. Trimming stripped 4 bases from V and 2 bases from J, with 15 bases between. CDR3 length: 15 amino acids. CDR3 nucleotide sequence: TGTGCCAGCAGTTCTGCCTTAGTTTCAGCCTACGAGCAGTACTTC. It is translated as CASSSALVSAYEQYF.

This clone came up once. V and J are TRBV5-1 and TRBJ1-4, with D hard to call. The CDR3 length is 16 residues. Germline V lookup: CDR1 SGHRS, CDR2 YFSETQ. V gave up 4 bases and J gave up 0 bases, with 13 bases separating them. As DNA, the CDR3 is TGCGCCAGCAGCCCTGGCATGGGTACAACTAATGAAAAACTGTTTTTT. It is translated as CASSPGMGTTNEKLFF.

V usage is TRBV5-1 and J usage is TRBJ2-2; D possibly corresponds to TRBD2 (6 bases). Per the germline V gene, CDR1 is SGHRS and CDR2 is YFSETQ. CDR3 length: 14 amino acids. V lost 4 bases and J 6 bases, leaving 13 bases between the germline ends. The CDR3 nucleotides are TGCGCCAGCAGCCCGCTAGCGATAGCCGGGGAGCTGTTTTTT. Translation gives CASSPLAIAGELFF.

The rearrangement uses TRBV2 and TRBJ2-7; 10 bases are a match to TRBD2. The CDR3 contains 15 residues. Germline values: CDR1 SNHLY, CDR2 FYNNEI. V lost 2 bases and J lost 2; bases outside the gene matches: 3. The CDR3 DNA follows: TGTGCCAGCAGTGAAAGCAGCGGGAGGGCCTACGAGCAGTACTTC. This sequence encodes CASSESSGRAYEQYF.

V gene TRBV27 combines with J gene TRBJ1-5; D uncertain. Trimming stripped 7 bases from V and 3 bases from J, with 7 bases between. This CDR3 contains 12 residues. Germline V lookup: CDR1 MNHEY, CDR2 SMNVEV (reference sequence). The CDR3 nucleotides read TGTGCCAGCAAGTTCCCCAATCAGCCCCAGCATTTT. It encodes CASKFPNQPQHF.

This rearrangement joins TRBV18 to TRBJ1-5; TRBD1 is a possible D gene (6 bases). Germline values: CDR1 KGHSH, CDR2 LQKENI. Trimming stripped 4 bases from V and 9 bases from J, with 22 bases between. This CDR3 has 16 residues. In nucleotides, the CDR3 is TGTGCCAGCTCACAACGGACAGTCCAAGGTACAGGGCCCCAGCATTTT. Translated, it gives CASSQRTVQGTGPQHF.

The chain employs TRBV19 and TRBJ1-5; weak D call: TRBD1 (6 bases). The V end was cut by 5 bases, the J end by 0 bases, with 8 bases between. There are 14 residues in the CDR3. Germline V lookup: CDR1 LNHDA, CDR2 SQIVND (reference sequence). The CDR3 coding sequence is TGTGCCAGTAGTCCACAGGGTAGCAATCAGCCCCAGCATTTT. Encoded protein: CASSPQGSNQPQHF.

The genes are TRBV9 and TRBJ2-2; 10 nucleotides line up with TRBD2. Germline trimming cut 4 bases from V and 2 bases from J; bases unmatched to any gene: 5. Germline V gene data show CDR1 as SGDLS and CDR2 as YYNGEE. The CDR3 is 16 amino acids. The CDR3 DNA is TGTGCCAGCAGCCCCAGGACTAGCGGCAACACCGGGGAGCTGTTTTTT. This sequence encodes CASSPRTSGNTGELFF. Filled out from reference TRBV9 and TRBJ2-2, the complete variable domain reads DSGVTQTPKHLITATGQRVTLRCSPRSGDLSVYWYQQSLDQGLQFLIQYYNGEERAKGNILERFSAQQFPDLHSELNLSSLELGDSALYFCASSPRTSGNTGELFFGEGSRLTVL.

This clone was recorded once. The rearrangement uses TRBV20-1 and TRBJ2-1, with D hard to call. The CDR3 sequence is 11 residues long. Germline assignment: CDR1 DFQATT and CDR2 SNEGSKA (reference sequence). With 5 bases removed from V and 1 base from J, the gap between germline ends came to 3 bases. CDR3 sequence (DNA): TGCAGTGCTGGGTCCTACAATGAGCAGTTCTTC. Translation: CSAGSYNEQFF.

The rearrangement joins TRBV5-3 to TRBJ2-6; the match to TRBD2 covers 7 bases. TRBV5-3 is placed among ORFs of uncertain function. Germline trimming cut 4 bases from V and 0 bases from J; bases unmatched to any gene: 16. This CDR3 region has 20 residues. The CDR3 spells CARSPRPSGITPSGANVLTF. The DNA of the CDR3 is TGTGCCAGAAGCCCCCGGCCCAGCGGGATAACTCCCTCTGGGGCCAACGTCCTGACTTTC.

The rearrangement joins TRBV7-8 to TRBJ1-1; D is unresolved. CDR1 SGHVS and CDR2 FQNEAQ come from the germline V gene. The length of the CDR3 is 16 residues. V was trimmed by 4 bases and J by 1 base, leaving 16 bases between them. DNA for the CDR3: TGTGCCAGCAGCTCTCCCCCGCTCCCAGAGAACACTGAAGCTTTCTTT. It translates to CASSSPPLPENTEAFF.

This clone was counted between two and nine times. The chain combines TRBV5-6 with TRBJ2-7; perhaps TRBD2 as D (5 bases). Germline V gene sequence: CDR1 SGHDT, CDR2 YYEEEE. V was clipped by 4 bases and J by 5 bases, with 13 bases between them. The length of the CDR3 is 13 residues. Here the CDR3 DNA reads TGTGCCAGCAGCCGTACACTAGTCGACGAGCAGTACTTC. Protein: CASSRTLVDEQYF.

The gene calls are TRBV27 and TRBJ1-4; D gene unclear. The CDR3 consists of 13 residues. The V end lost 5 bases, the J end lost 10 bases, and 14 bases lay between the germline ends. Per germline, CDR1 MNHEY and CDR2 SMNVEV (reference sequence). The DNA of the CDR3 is TGTGCCAGCAGTCCTGACCCGTTTGGAAAACTGTTTTTT. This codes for CASSPDPFGKLFF.